This T cell receptor beta chain was captured by sequencing in a study of beta chain features in type 1 diabetes. cDNA synthesis used the whole RNA isolate, giving expressed TCRB sequences. This table comes from immunoSEQ multiplex PCR, and its TCRdb copy is limited to in-frame clones, with some not included. Of hundreds of thousands of clones listed, around 15% are singletons. As to this clone: Antigen: not known.

CDR1 and CDR2 from the germline V gene are SGHNT and YYREEE (reference sequence). The CDR3 is 14 residues long. The V gene lost 0 bases and the J gene lost 5 bases, with 9 bases spanning the gap. The study's findings and limits: It was among patients, rather than healthy donors, that naive, central memory and Treg TCRB repertoires appeared more similar. HLA influence on TCRB rearrangement stayed unresolved here. Insertions were fewer and deletions more numerous at VDJ junctions in type 1 diabetes patients.

The chain uses TRBV5-4 and TRBJ2-1; D may be TRBD2 (6 bases). The source is a man in his late teens or twenties in good health. Input material: naive CD4+ T cells from blood. CDR3 sequence (DNA): TGTGCCAGCAGCTTGGCGGGGGTTAACAATGAGCAGTTCTTC. It translates to CASSLAGVNNEQFF.